This T cell receptor beta chain came from a study of OX40 agonist ivuxolimab in advanced cancers. On the study more broadly: The group had a mean age of around 64 years, ranged from roughly 23 to 79, and was 80% to 85% male. Findings and limits, study-wide: Expanded peripheral T cell antigen specificity was not determined. There were, on average, more expanded clones in CD8+ T cells than in CD4+.

To note about this clone: Its antigen is currently unknown.

Assay used: immunoSEQ multiplex PCR; TCRdb lists only in-frame clones, some missing. The sample lists roughly 53,000 clones, about 87% occurring once. V shed 4 bases and J shed 5 bases, with 17 bases lying between them. This CDR3 has 15 residues. Germline loops: CDR1 SGHRS, CDR2 YFSETQ. Exclusion of a patient followed from autoimmune disease history or systemic immunosuppression. This TCR derives from an adult with an advanced solid tumor such as melanoma, head and neck, liver or kidney cancer. This sequence joins TRBV5-1 and TRBJ2-3, with D possibly being TRBD1 or TRBD2 (5 bases each). This specimen consisted of CD4+ or CD8+ T cells sorted from blood, obtained in a trial of the OX40 agonist ivuxolimab. This CDR3 reads CASSTDRREIDTQYF. The CDR3 bases are TGCGCCAGCAGCACGGACCGCAGGGAGATAGATACGCAGTATTTT.